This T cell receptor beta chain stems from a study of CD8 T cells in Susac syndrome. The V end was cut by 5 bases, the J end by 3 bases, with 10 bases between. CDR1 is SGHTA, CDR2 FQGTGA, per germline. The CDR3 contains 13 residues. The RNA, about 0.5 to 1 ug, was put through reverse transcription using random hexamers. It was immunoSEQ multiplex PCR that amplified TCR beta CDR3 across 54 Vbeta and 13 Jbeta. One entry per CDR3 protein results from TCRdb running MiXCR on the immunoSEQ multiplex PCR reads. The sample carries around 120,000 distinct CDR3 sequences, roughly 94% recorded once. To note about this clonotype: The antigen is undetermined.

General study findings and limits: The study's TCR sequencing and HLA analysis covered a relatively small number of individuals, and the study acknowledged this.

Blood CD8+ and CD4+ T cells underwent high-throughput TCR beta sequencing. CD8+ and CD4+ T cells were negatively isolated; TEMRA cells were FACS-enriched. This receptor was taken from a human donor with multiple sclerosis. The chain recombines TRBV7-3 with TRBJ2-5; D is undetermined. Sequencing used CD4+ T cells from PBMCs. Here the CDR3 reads CASSPAAEETQYF. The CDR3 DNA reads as TGTGCCAGCAGCCCGGCGGCGGAAGAGACCCAGTACTTC.